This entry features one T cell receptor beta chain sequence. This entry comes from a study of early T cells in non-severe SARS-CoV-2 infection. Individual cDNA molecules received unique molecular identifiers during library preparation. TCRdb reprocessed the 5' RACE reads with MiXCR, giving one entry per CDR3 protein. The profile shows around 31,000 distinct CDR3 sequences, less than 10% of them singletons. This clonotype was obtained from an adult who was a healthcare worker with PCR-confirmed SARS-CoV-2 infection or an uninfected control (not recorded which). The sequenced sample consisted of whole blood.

CDR3 amino acids: CASTPTWTGSNSPLHF. In nucleotides, the CDR3 is TGTGCCAGCACCCCAACTTGGACGGGGAGTAATTCACCCCTCCACTTT. This chain connects TRBV6-1 to TRBJ1-6; D is undetermined. Germline V gene data show CDR1 as MNHNS and CDR2 as SASEGT. The ends were cut back, 7 bases at V and 6 bases at J, with 19 bases in the middle. The CDR3 covers 16 residues.